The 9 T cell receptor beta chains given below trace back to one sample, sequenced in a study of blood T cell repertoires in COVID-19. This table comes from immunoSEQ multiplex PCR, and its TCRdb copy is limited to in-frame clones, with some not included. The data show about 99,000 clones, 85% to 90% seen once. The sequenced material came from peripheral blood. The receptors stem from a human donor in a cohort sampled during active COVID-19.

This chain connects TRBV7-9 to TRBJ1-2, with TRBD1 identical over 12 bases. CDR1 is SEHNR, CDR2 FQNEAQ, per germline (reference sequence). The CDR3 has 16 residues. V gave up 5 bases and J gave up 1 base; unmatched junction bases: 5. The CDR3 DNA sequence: TGTGCCAGCAGCCCGGGACAGGGGGCAAATAACTATGGCTACACCTTC. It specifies CASSPGQGANNYGYTF.

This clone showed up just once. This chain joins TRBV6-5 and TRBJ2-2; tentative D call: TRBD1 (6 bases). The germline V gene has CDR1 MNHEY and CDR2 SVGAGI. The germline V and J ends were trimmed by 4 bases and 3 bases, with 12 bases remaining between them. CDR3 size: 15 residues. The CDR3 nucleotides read TGTGCCAGCAGTTTACAGGGCTGGGACACCGGGGAGCTGTTTTTT. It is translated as CASSLQGWDTGELFF.

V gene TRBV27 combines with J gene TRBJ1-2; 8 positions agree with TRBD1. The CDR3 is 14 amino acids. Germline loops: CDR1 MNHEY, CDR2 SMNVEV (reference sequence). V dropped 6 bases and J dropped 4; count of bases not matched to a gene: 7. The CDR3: CASSFTGTGYGYTF. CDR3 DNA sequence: TGTGCCAGCAGCTTTACCGGGACAGGCTATGGCTACACCTTC.

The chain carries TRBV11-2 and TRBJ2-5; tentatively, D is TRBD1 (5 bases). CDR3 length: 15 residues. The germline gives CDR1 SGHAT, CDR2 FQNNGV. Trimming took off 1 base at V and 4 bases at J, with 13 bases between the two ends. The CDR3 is CASSLVGAMGETQYF. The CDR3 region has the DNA TGTGCCAGCAGCTTAGTAGGGGCAATGGGAGAGACCCAGTACTTC.

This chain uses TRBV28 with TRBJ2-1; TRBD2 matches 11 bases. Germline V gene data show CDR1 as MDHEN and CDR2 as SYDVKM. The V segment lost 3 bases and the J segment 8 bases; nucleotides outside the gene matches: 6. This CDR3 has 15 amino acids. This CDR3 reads CASSFGGLAGYEQFF. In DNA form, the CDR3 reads TGTGCCAGCAGTTTTGGAGGACTAGCGGGTTATGAGCAGTTCTTC.

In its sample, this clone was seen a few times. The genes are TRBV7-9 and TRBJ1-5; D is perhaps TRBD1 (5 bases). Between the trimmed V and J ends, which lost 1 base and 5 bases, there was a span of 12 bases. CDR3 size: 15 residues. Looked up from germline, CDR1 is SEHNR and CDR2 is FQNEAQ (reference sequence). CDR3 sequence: CASSLDGAGYQPQHF. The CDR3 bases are TGTGCCAGCAGCTTAGATGGGGCCGGGTATCAGCCCCAGCATTTT. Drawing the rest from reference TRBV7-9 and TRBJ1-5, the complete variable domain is DTGVSQNPRHKITKRGQNVTFRCDPISEHNRLYWYRQTLGQGPEFLTYFQNEAQLEKSRLLSDRFSAERPKGSFSTLEIQRTEQGDSAMYLCASSLDGAGYQPQHFGDGTRLSIL.

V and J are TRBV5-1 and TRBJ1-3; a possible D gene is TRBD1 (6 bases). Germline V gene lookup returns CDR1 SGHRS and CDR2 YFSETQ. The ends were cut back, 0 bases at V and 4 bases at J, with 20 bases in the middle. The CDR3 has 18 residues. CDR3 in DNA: TGCGCCAGCAGCTTGGGGTCAGGGGCCAGCGTGAGGGGAAACACCATATATTTT. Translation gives CASSLGSGASVRGNTIYF.

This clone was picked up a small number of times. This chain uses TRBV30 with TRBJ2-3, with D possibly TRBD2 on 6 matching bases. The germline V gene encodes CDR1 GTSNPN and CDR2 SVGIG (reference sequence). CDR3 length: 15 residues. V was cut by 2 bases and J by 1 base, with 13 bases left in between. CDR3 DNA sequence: TGTGCCTGGAGTTTGCGGGGTGTGCGCACAGATACGCAGTATTTT. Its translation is CAWSLRGVRTDTQYF.

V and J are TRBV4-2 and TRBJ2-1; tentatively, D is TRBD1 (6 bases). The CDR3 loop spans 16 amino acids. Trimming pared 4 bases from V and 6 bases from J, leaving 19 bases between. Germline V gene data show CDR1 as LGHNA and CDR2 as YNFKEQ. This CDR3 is CASSPSTGYNGNEQFF. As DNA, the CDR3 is TGTGCCAGCAGCCCGTCTACAGGGTATAATGGCAATGAGCAGTTCTTC.